A selection of T cell receptor beta chains follows, all from one sample in a study of blood T cell repertoires in COVID-19. The table came from immunoSEQ multiplex PCR; TCRdb's copy has only in-frame clones and leaves some out. The sample consists of some 240,000 clones, around 83% of them appearing once. Sequenced material: peripheral blood. The receptors derive from a man aged 45-60 years with active or convalescent COVID-19. CDR3s include the opening cysteine and the closing phenylalanine or tryptophan. The D gene is left open where the match is weak. Size is omitted from some rows. Given values are once, few, many or a class for expanded clones.

v_call	clone_size	j_call	d_call	cdr3_nt	cdr3_aa
TRBV7-2	-	TRBJ2-1	TRBD2	TGTGCCAGCAGCTTAGCGCGGGGGGGGCGTGAGCAGTTCTTC	CASSLARGGREQFF
TRBV7-9	-	TRBJ2-2	TRBD2	TGTGCCAGCAGCCGACTAGCGGGGGGTGCCGGGGAGCTGTTTTTT	CASSRLAGGAGELFF
TRBV18	-	TRBJ1-3	TRBD1	TGTGCCAGCTCAACCTCCGGGACAGGGCGAAACACCATATATTTT	CASSTSGTGRNTIYF
TRBV6-1	-	TRBJ1-4	TRBD1	TGTGCCAGCAGTGAAACAGGGGCACGGGAAAAACTGTTTTTT	CASSETGAREKLFF
TRBV19	-	TRBJ1-5	-	TGTGCCAGTAGTATCTTAGGGAGAAAAGATCAGCCCCAGCATTTT	CASSILGRKDQPQHF
TRBV28	-	TRBJ2-5	-	TGTGCCAGCGGGTCCCAGGGCAGGGCCCAAGAGACCCAGTACTTC	CASGSQGRAQETQYF
TRBV2	-	TRBJ2-5	-	TGTGCCAGCAGTGAAGCGGCTCAGGGGATCCAAGAGACCCAGTACTTC	CASSEAAQGIQETQYF
TRBV7-9	-	TRBJ1-4	TRBD1	TGTGCCAGCAGCTCCCAGGGGGCGACTGCGAATGAAAAACTGTTTTTT	CASSSQGATANEKLFF
TRBV4-1	-	TRBJ1-2	-	TGCGCCAGCAGCCAAGCAGCCCTCTTTTTGACAGGTAAAAGCGGCTACACCTTC	CASSQAALFLTGKSGYTF
TRBV2	-	TRBJ1-6	-	TGTGCCAGCAGTGAGCAGGAGGTGGAATCACCCCTCCACTTT	CASSEQEVESPLHF
TRBV27	-	TRBJ1-1	-	TGTGCCAGCAGTTCAACGGGACTCCAGAACACTGAAGCTTTCTTT	CASSSTGLQNTEAFF
TRBV6-2/TRBV6-3	-	TRBJ2-1	TRBD2	TGTGCCAGCAGCCCTGGACTAGCGCTAAGCTCCTACAATGAGCAGTTCTTC	CASSPGLALSSYNEQFF
TRBV19	-	TRBJ2-6	-	TGTGCCAGTAGTATAGTTGCCGGACTTAGCTCTGGGGCCAACGTCCTGACTTTC	CASSIVAGLSSGANVLTF
TRBV7-2	-	TRBJ1-5	-	TGTGCCAGCAGCTTAGTACAGGAAGTGGGTCAGCCCCAGCATTTT	CASSLVQEVGQPQHF
TRBV20-1	-	TRBJ2-5	-	TGCAGTGCTAGACGGGTGCGGACCCAGTACTTC	CSARRVRTQYF
TRBV29-1	-	TRBJ1-2	TRBD1	TGCAGCACATCGGACAGGGGCTATGGCTACACCTTC	CSTSDRGYGYTF
TRBV23-1	-	TRBJ1-5	-	TGCGCCAGCAGTCAAGGGGCAGTACCCGTTAGCAATCAGCCCCAGCATTTT	CASSQGAVPVSNQPQHF
TRBV19	-	TRBJ2-1	-	TGTGCCAGTAGTATAGCAACTAAACCTAGCTCCTACAATGAGCAGTTCTTC	CASSIATKPSSYNEQFF
TRBV21-1	-	TRBJ1-6	-	TGTGCCAGCGCCAAAGGCAGGGGGAATTCACCCCTCCACTTT	CASAKGRGNSPLHF
TRBV5-1	-	TRBJ2-3	-	TGCGCCAGCAGTCATTCCAACACAGATACGCAGTATTTT	CASSHSNTDTQYF
TRBV9	few	TRBJ1-2	-	TGTGCCAGCAGCGCTAGAGGACGGGAGAACTATGGCTACACCTTC	CASSARGRENYGYTF
TRBV27	-	TRBJ2-5	TRBD2	TGTGCCAGCACTGCTCGGGGGGGGGATGAGACCCAGTACTTC	CASTARGGDETQYF
TRBV24-1	-	TRBJ2-5	TRBD1	TGTGCCACCAGTAATTTCGGGGATGCATCGGACAGGGGGCAGGAGACCCAGTACTTC	CATSNFGDASDRGQETQYF
TRBV9	-	TRBJ1-2	TRBD1	TGTGCCAGCAGCGTAGTGTCAGGGGGCCCCAAGGGTGGCTACACCTTC	CASSVVSGGPKGGYTF
TRBV11-2	once	TRBJ1-1	-	TGTGCCAGCAGCTTAGTCAGGGGAAACACTGAAGCTTTCTTT	CASSLVRGNTEAFF
TRBV19	-	TRBJ1-5	-	TGTGCCAGTAGTCTAGAGGGCAGACAGCCCCAGCATTTT	CASSLEGRQPQHF
TRBV7-3	-	TRBJ2-2	TRBD1	TGTGCCAGCAGCGCACAGGGGAATGGGGCCGGGGAGCTGTTTTTT	CASSAQGNGAGELFF
TRBV5-8	-	TRBJ2-1	TRBD1	TGTGCCACCACACAGGGGAATTCCTACAATGAGCAGTTCTTC	CATTQGNSYNEQFF
TRBV5-1	-	TRBJ2-2	-	TGCGCCAGCAGCTTGTACTCTCATCGGTTCGGGGAGCTGTTTTTT	CASSLYSHRFGELFF
TRBV5-1	few	TRBJ1-1	-	TGCGCCAGCAGGCGTCAACAGGGTCGCCCTGAAGCTTTCTTT	CASRRQQGRPEAFF
TRBV18	few	TRBJ2-1	-	TGTGCCAGCTCAGATATTTGGGGGCCAACGGGTGTCAATGAGCAGTTCTTC	CASSDIWGPTGVNEQFF
TRBV20-1	-	TRBJ1-1	-	TGCAGTGCTAGTGGCGGGGGGGGCGACACTGAAGCTTTCTTT	CSASGGGGDTEAFF
TRBV11-2	-	TRBJ1-2	-	TGTGCCAGCAGCTACTCTGCCGGGGGGTATCTATATGGCTACACCTTC	CASSYSAGGYLYGYTF
TRBV19	-	TRBJ1-4	TRBD1	TGTGCCAGTACGACAGGGGCTAATGAAAAACTGTTTTTT	CASTTGANEKLFF
TRBV19	-	TRBJ1-2	TRBD1	TGTGCCAGTAGACAGGCGGGACAGGGGGACTATGGCTACACCTTC	CASRQAGQGDYGYTF
TRBV4-1	-	TRBJ1-2	-	TGCGCCAGCAGCCAATTGGACATGGGGCTGGCTAACTATGGCTACACCTTC	CASSQLDMGLANYGYTF
TRBV5-1	once	TRBJ1-1	-	TGCGCCAGCACAGTACCGGGATCGAACACTGAAGCTTTCTTT	CASTVPGSNTEAFF
TRBV24-1	-	TRBJ2-2	-	TGTGCCACCGCGGGGCCGGGGTCCGGGGAGCTGTTTTTT	CATAGPGSGELFF
TRBV6-5	few	TRBJ2-7	TRBD2	TGTGCCAGCAGTAAGACTAGCGGGAACTCCTACGAGCAGTACTTC	CASSKTSGNSYEQYF
TRBV28	-	TRBJ1-5	-	TGTGCCAGCAGTCCAGGGGACATGAGTAGCAATCAGCCCCAGCATTTT	CASSPGDMSSNQPQHF
TRBV2	-	TRBJ1-6	TRBD1	TGTGCCAGCAGGAGGGACAGCTATAATTCACCCCTCCACTTT	CASRRDSYNSPLHF
TRBV28	-	TRBJ1-2	-	TGTGCCAGCATCCCGCCAGGGGCGAGTTATGGCTACACCTTC	CASIPPGASYGYTF
TRBV5-1	-	TRBJ1-2	TRBD1	TGCGCCAGCTCCGACGGGACAGGGGTTTATGGCTACACCTTC	CASSDGTGVYGYTF
TRBV7-3	-	TRBJ2-1	TRBD2	TGTGCCAGCAGCGCGGGACTAGCGGGAGTCGATGAGCAGTTCTTC	CASSAGLAGVDEQFF
TRBV18	once	TRBJ2-6	-	TGTGCCAGCTCACCAAGGACTACAACTGGGGCCAACGTCCTGACTTTC	CASSPRTTTGANVLTF
TRBV7-9	-	TRBJ2-1	TRBD2	TGTGCCAGCAGCTTAGGTCGGGCTAGCGGGAGTTACAATGAGCAGTTCTTC	CASSLGRASGSYNEQFF
TRBV9	-	TRBJ2-1	TRBD2	TGTGCCAGCAGCGTAGACCAGCGGGGCCACAATGAGCAGTTCTTC	CASSVDQRGHNEQFF
TRBV29-1	-	TRBJ2-1	-	TGCAGCGTCCAGGGGAATGAGCAGTTCTTC	CSVQGNEQFF
TRBV7-9	-	TRBJ1-4	TRBD1	TGTGCCAGCAGCTTATCGGGACAGGGGCCGGAGGAAAAACTGTTTTTT	CASSLSGQGPEEKLFF
TRBV6-5	few	TRBJ1-1	-	TGTGCCAGTGGACAGTTGGCGGGGGCCGGGACTGAAGCTTTCTTT	CASGQLAGAGTEAFF
TRBV6-5	-	TRBJ1-5	-	TGTGCCAGCAGTTATGGGGGGGTAGGTCAGCCCCAGCATTTT	CASSYGGVGQPQHF
TRBV5-1	once	TRBJ2-5	TRBD1	TGCGCCAGCAGCGGACAGGGGGCTTCGGGGGAGACCCAGTACTTC	CASSGQGASGETQYF
TRBV2	-	TRBJ2-5	-	TGTGCCAGCAGATACTCCGGGGAGACCCAGTACTTC	CASRYSGETQYF
TRBV6-2/TRBV6-3	-	TRBJ2-1	-	TGTGCCAGCAGTTCCAGAATCGAATCCTACAATGAGCAGTTCTTC	CASSSRIESYNEQFF